Each of the 27 T cell receptor beta chains below was sequenced from the same sample in a study of blood T cell repertoires in COVID-19. Some clones are missing from TCRdb's copy, which holds only in-frame ones; the method was immunoSEQ multiplex PCR. The profile shows around 160,000 clones, more than 75% of them singletons. Sequencing used PBMCs or T cells enriched from blood (not recorded which). These TCRs come from a middle-aged man who had recovered from COVID-19.

The gene calls are TRBV21-1 and TRBJ2-4; TRBD2 reflects the table's D call only, with no check against the DNA. TRBV21-1 represents a pseudogene. This CDR3 region has 17 residues. The CDR3 region is CASSKVRVETAKNIQYF. CDR3 in DNA: TGTGCCAGCAGCAAAGTGCGGGTCGAGACAGCCAAAAACATTCAGTACTTC.

The chain employs TRBV5-1 and TRBJ1-5; 7 positions agree with TRBD1. Unmatched junction bases numbered 4, after V lost 3 bases and J lost 4 bases. Germline CDR1 and CDR2: SGHRS and YFSETQ. The CDR3 runs 14 residues. The CDR3, as DNA: TGCGCCAGCAGCTGGGGGACAGAGAATCAGCCCCAGCATTTT. It specifies CASSWGTENQPQHF. The full variable domain, completed using reference TRBV5-1 and TRBJ1-5, is KAGVTQTPRYLIKTRGQQVTLSCSPISGHRSVSWYQQTPGQGLQFLFEYFSETQRNKGNFPGRFSGRQFSNSRSEMNVSTLELGDSALYLCASSWGTENQPQHFGDGTRLSIL.

In this sample, this clone turned up once. The chain links TRBV19 to TRBJ1-6, with 9 positions matching TRBD1. This CDR3 has 14 amino acids. V lost 4 bases, J lost 14 bases, and 9 bases stayed unmatched. The V gene's germline CDR1 is LNHDA and CDR2 SQIVND (reference sequence). CDR3 coding DNA: TGTGCCAGTAGTACTCCGGGACAGGGTCATACCCTCCACTTT. This sequence encodes CASSTPGQGHTLHF.

V and J are TRBV6-5 and TRBJ2-2; tentative D call: TRBD2 (5 bases). The CDR3 sequence is 11 residues long. The V gene lost 6 bases and the J gene lost 7 bases, with 6 bases spanning the gap. The germline V gene encodes CDR1 MNHEY and CDR2 SVGAGI. CDR3 coding DNA: TGTGCCAGCAGGGGGAGCGGGGAGCTGTTTTTT. Translated: CASRGSGELFF.

The chain joins TRBV11-2 to TRBJ1-1; tentative D call: TRBD1 (6 bases). The CDR3 consists of 14 residues. V was shortened by 5 bases and J by 4 bases, with 14 bases between the two germline ends. CDR1 is SGHAT and CDR2 is FQNNGV in the germline V gene. CDR3 sequence reads: CASSRTAKGTEAFF. The CDR3 coding sequence is TGTGCCAGCAGCCGGACAGCCAAGGGCACTGAAGCTTTCTTT.

The table lists this clone with a few counts. The chain couples TRBV6-6 to TRBJ1-2, with a possible D match to TRBD1 (5 bases). Per the germline V gene, CDR1 is MNHNY and CDR2 is SVGAGI (reference sequence). Trimming pared 7 bases from V and 5 bases from J, leaving 14 bases between. The CDR3 has 13 amino acids. CDR3 DNA: TGTGCCAGCACTACGGCGGGGGGGTATGGCTACACCTTC. Its protein is CASTTAGGYGYTF.

The rearrangement joins TRBV4-1 to TRBJ2-5, with a weak D call TRBD1 (6 bases). Germline-derived CDR1 and CDR2 are MGHRA and YSYEKL. Trimming left V 1 base short and J 4 bases short, with 19 bases between. The CDR3 totals 17 residues. As DNA, the CDR3 is TGCGCCAGCAGCCAAGTCTTATATCAGGGGCGGGCAGAGACCCAGTACTTC. Translation: CASSQVLYQGRAETQYF.

The rearrangement joins TRBV4-1 to TRBJ2-5; the match to TRBD1 covers 9 bases. The CDR3 sequence is 20 residues long. Germline CDR1 is MGHRA and CDR2 is YSYEKL. The junction had 20 bases not matched to a gene; V was cut back by 4 bases and J by 2 bases. The CDR3 region is CASSRRKTGGRFGLQETQYF. CDR3 bases: TGCGCCAGCAGCCGACGGAAAACAGGGGGCAGATTTGGGCTTCAAGAGACCCAGTACTTC.

The V and J genes are TRBV9 and TRBJ2-2, with 8 bases lining up with TRBD1. The CDR3 loop spans 14 amino acids. The V and J ends lost 6 bases and 4 bases, in that order; junction bases with no gene match: 5. Germline CDR1 is SGDLS and CDR2 is YYNGEE. CDR3 sequence reads: CASTQGAATGELFF. The DNA for the CDR3 is TGTGCCAGCACCCAGGGGGCCGCCACCGGGGAGCTGTTTTTT.

This clone was counted between two and nine times. The V gene is TRBV24-1, the J gene TRBJ1-1; D is unresolved. The ends were cut back, 5 bases at V and 2 bases at J, with 23 bases in the middle. This CDR3 is built from 18 residues. Germline V lookup: CDR1 KGHDR, CDR2 SFDVKD. This CDR3 is CATSVAFPELAPNTEAFF. The DNA for the CDR3 is TGTGCCACCAGTGTAGCGTTTCCGGAACTAGCTCCCAACACTGAAGCTTTCTTT.

The gene calls are TRBV27 and TRBJ2-1; TRBD1 matches 11 bases. Germline V lookup: CDR1 MNHEY, CDR2 SMNVEV (reference sequence). The junction had 3 bases not matched to a gene; V was cut back by 5 bases and J by 3 bases. The CDR3 loop spans 15 amino acids. The CDR3 sequence: CASSPGTGGYNEQFF. CDR3 in DNA: TGTGCCAGCAGTCCCGGGACAGGGGGCTACAATGAGCAGTTCTTC.

The chain uses TRBV11-2 and TRBJ2-5; possible D gene TRBD2, 6 bases. The germline CDR1 and CDR2 sequences are SGHAT and FQNNGV. There are 14 residues in the CDR3. The ends were cut back, 1 base at V and 7 bases at J, with 13 bases in the middle. Written as DNA, the CDR3 is TGTGCCAGCAGCTTAGTAGCGGCCCGTGGGACCCAGTACTTC. This sequence encodes CASSLVAARGTQYF.

This chain joins TRBV6-5 and TRBJ1-3, with a weak D call TRBD1 (5 bases). Germline CDR1 reads MNHEY; CDR2 reads SVGAGI. Deletions cut 4 bases from V and 10 bases from J, with 14 bases between. The CDR3 has 13 amino acids. The CDR3: CASSSQERKTIYF. CDR3 nucleotides: TGTGCCAGCAGTTCACAGGAGAGGAAGACCATATATTTT.

The V and J genes are TRBV7-3 and TRBJ1-2; 8 bases are shared with TRBD1. From germline, CDR1 is SGHTA and CDR2 FQGTGA. The length of the CDR3 is 14 residues. With V trimmed by 3 bases and J by 4 bases, 4 bases remained unmatched. The CDR3 spells CASSLTGVGYGYTF. The CDR3 nucleotides are TGTGCCAGCAGCTTGACAGGGGTGGGCTATGGCTACACCTTC.

The chain has TRBV18 and TRBJ1-6; 7 bases map to TRBD1. This CDR3 spans 15 amino acids. Germline CDR1 KGHSH, CDR2 LQKENI. With 3 bases clipped from V and 9 bases from J, the junction kept 8 bases outside the gene matches. The CDR3, as DNA: TGTGCCAGCTCACCCGGACAGGTAGAAAGTTCACCCCTCCACTTT. The encoded protein is CASSPGQVESSPLHF. Together with reference TRBV18 and TRBJ1-6, the CDR3 gives the full variable domain: NAGVMQNPRHLVRRRGQEARLRCSPMKGHSHVYWYRQLPEEGLKFMVYLQKENIIDESGMPKERFSAEFPKEGPSILRIQQVVRGDSAAYFCASSPGQVESSPLHFGNGTRLTVT.

The chain uses TRBV30 and TRBJ1-2; the match to TRBD1 covers 7 bases. The CDR3 is 14 residues long. J gave up 8 bases and V 0 bases, and 9 bases lay outside the gene matches. Germline V gives CDR1 GTSNPN, CDR2 SVGIG (reference sequence). CDR3: CAWSVGLQGEGYTF. CDR3 DNA sequence: TGTGCCTGGAGTGTAGGCCTTCAGGGGGAAGGCTACACCTTC.

CDR3 region: CASRKQGSSSYNSPLHF. The CDR3 DNA reads as TGTGCCAGCAGAAAACAGGGGTCGAGCTCCTATAATTCACCCCTCCACTTT. V usage is TRBV27 and J usage is TRBJ1-6; 7 bases agree with TRBD1. V was clipped by 6 bases and J by 0 bases; unmatched bases: 8. Looked up from germline, CDR1 is MNHEY and CDR2 is SMNVEV (reference sequence). CDR3 length: 17 residues.

The chain uses TRBV15 and TRBJ1-1; the D is unclear. CDR1 LNHNV and CDR2 YYDKDF come from the germline V gene (reference sequence). CDR3 length: 15 residues. The V gene lost 7 bases and the J gene lost 0 bases, with 15 bases spanning the gap. The CDR3 coding sequence is TGTGCCACCAATAGGATTGCGGGGATGAACACTGAAGCTTTCTTT. Encoded protein: CATNRIAGMNTEAFF.

This rearrangement joins TRBV7-6 to TRBJ2-3; 14 positions match TRBD2. CDR3 length: 16 residues. The germline V gene has CDR1 SGHVS and CDR2 FNYEAQ. Trimming cost V 5 bases and J 2 bases; bases outside gene matches: 3. The CDR3 here is CASSMGLAGATDTQYF. The CDR3, as DNA: TGTGCCAGCAGCATGGGACTAGCGGGGGCCACAGATACGCAGTATTTT. Using reference TRBV7-6 and TRBJ2-3 for the parts outside the CDR3, the full variable domain is GAGVSQSPRYKVTKRGQDVALRCDPISGHVSLYWYRQALGQGPEFLTYFNYEAQQDKSGLPNDRFSAERPEGSISTLTIQRTEQRDSAMYRCASSMGLAGATDTQYFGPGTRLTVL.

This clone was counted only a few times. The J gene is TRBJ2-2, the V gene TRBV7-6; 9 bases are a match to TRBD1. V lost 5 bases, J lost 1 base, and 2 bases stayed unmatched. Germline CDR1 SGHVS, CDR2 FNYEAQ. This CDR3 has 15 amino acids. The CDR3 loop is CASSEGQGNTGELFF. As DNA, the CDR3 is TGTGCCAGCAGCGAGGGACAGGGGAACACCGGGGAGCTGTTTTTT.

The rearrangement uses TRBV10-2 and TRBJ2-1; perhaps TRBD1 as D (5 bases). This CDR3 contains 16 residues. CDR1 and CDR2 (germline): WSHSY, SAAADI. V was pared by 0 bases and J by 0 bases, with 9 bases between. In nucleotides, the CDR3 is TGCGCCAGCAGTGAGTCGGCTGACAGCTCCTACAATGAGCAGTTCTTC. Its protein is CASSESADSSYNEQFF.

The V call is TRBV11-2, the J call TRBJ1-6; 8 nucleotides line up with TRBD1. The V segment lost 5 bases and the J segment 6 bases; nucleotides outside the gene matches: 6. The CDR3 is made up of 15 amino acids. Germline assignment: CDR1 SGHAT and CDR2 FQNNGV. The CDR3 DNA follows: TGTGCCAGCAGCCTCCGGGACAGGATTAATTCACCCCTCCACTTT. Translation gives CASSLRDRINSPLHF.

CDR3 region: CASSLWGITSGGQDTQYF. The CDR3 DNA sequence: TGTGCCAGCAGTTTGTGGGGAATTACTAGCGGGGGTCAAGATACGCAGTATTTT. The J gene is TRBJ2-3, the V gene TRBV27, with TRBD2 matching over 11 bases. Germline loops: CDR1 MNHEY, CDR2 SMNVEV (reference sequence). The CDR3 length is 18 residues. With 3 bases clipped from V and 5 bases from J, the junction kept 13 bases outside the gene matches.

This clone was seen a handful of times. The V and J genes are TRBV2 and TRBJ1-5; no clear D. The length of the CDR3 is 12 residues. Trimming pared 2 bases from V and 5 bases from J, leaving 4 bases between. CDR1 and CDR2 (germline): SNHLY, FYNNEI. For the CDR3, the DNA is TGTGCCAGCAGTGAACGGGATCAGCCCCAGCATTTT. Protein: CASSERDQPQHF.

The V call is TRBV4-2, the J call TRBJ1-2; D unclear. The germline V gene encodes CDR1 LGHNA and CDR2 YNFKEQ. The germline V and J ends were trimmed by 4 bases and 0 bases, with 15 bases remaining between them. The CDR3 is 16 residues long. The CDR3 loop is CASSRDSVETNYGYTF. The CDR3 DNA reads as TGTGCCAGCAGCCGTGATAGTGTGGAGACTAACTATGGCTACACCTTC.

The chain joins TRBV5-6 to TRBJ1-5; tentative D call: TRBD1 (5 bases). Germline assignment: CDR1 SGHDT and CDR2 YYEEEE. The CDR3 is made up of 19 amino acids. V gave up 4 bases and J gave up 2 bases, with 25 bases separating them. The CDR3 nucleotides read TGTGCCAGCAGCCAGAAGGGCAAGGGGTCCTACGCCCGCAATCAGCCCCAGCATTTT. Translated: CASSQKGKGSYARNQPQHF.

This chain links TRBV6-5 with TRBJ2-7; 9 nucleotides agree with TRBD1. Germline-derived CDR1 and CDR2 are MNHEY and SVGAGI. The CDR3 totals 13 residues. With V trimmed by 6 bases and J by 7 bases, 7 bases remained unmatched. CDR3 amino acids: CASSYNRGPEQYV. CDR3 bases: TGTGCCAGCAGCTATAACAGGGGGCCAGAGCAGTACGTC.